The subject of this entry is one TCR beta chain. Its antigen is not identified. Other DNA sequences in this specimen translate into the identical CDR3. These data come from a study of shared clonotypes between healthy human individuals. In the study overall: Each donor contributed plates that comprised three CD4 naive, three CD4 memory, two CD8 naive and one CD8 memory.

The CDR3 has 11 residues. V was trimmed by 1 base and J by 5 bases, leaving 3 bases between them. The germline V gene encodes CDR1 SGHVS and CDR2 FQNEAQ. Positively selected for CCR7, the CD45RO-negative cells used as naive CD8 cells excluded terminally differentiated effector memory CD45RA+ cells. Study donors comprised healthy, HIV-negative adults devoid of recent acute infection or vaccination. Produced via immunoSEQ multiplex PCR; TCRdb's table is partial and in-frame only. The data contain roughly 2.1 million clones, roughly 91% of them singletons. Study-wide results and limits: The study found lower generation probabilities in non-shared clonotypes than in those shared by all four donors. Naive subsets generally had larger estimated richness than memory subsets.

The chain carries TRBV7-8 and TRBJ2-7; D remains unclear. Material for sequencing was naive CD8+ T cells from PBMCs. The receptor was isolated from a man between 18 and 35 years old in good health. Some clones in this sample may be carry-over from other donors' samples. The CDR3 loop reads CASSLGDEQYF. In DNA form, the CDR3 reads TGTGCCAGCAGCTTAGGGGACGAGCAGTACTTC.